This T cell receptor beta chain is from a study of vaccination effects on CD4 cells after COVID-19. The length of the CDR3 is 15 residues. Germline CDR1 is SGDLS and CDR2 is YYNGEE. The germline V and J ends were trimmed by 0 bases and 1 base, with 9 bases remaining between them. Assay used: immunoSEQ multiplex PCR; TCRdb lists only in-frame clones, some missing. The sample lists fewer than 40,000 clones, about two thirds occurring once. Subsequent to a culture period of nine to ten days, CD4+ T cells were isolated. Recipients of the vaccine had no prior SARS-CoV-2 infection and negative nucleocapsid antibodies. Study-wide results and limits: Marked clonal contraction of infection- and vaccine-induced clones was seen late after vaccination.

This clone was picked up one time. Its antigen is currently unknown. The source is a human donor who received a COVID-19 vaccine. The chain has TRBV9 and TRBJ2-3; a possible D gene is TRBD1 (6 bases). Sequencing used CD4+ T cells from PBMCs cultured without peptide, obtained before COVID-19 vaccination. The DNA of the CDR3 is TGTGCCAGCAGCGTAGGTACAGGGCGCACAGATACGCAGTATTTT. This gives the protein CASSVGTGRTDTQYF.